This TCR beta chain originates from a study of CD4 T cells in relation to SARS-CoV-2 and coronaviruses. Turning to the study itself: The negative reference was HIV-1 Nef peptide pool or peptide-free culture. General study findings and limits: Pre-pandemic and post-infection samples never came from the same donor.

Before the COVID-19 pandemic, during about 2010-2018, CD4+ T cells were taken from unexposed donors. Isolation of CD4+ T cells took place after 10 days in culture. The CDR3 extends over 12 amino acids. V lost 5 bases and J 10 bases, leaving 12 bases between the germline ends. Germline CDR1 reads LGHDT; CDR2 reads YNNKEL (reference sequence). Measured with immunoSEQ multiplex PCR; TCRdb has only the in-frame clones, and not every one. This table holds 20,000 or so clones, under 85% found once. Regarding this clone: What it recognizes is unknown.

This receptor was obtained from a human donor in good health. The rearrangement links TRBV3-1 (or the pseudogene TRBV3-2) to TRBJ2-1; maybe TRBD2 (5 bases). What was sequenced was CD4+ T cells from PBMCs, cultured in vitro. CDR3: CASSFEGGEQFF. The CDR3 DNA follows: TGTGCCAGCAGCTTCGAGGGTGGGGAGCAGTTCTTC.